In its sample, the clone carrying this TCR beta chain was seen many times. This CDR3 region has 12 residues. Germline CDR1 is LGHDT and CDR2 is YNNKEL (reference sequence). The V and J ends lost 5 bases and 4 bases respectively, with 9 bases between them. These data come from a study of neurological immune-mediated disorders. Unsorted libraries were prepared from 2 million PBMCs held at -80 C. Synthesis of cDNA was accomplished via 5'RACE employing 10-nucleotide random UMIs. In each sequencing run, over 160 million TCR-beta sequences were generated from 15-18 subjects. From the 5' RACE reads, TCRdb called clonotypes with MiXCR, one entry per CDR3 protein. The sample holds approximately 20,000 distinct CDR3 sequences, 15% seen once.

Sequenced input: PBMCs. This chain joins TRBV3-1 and TRBJ2-7, with D possibly being TRBD1 (5 bases). The source is a female donor with HTLV-1-associated myelopathy (HAM/TSP). The CDR3 DNA is TGTGCCAGCAGCGTGGACACTTACGAGCAGTACTTC. Translation gives CASSVDTYEQYF.